This entry concerns a single TCR beta chain. The antigen remains unidentified. This sample was included in a study of graft-versus-host responses after intestinal transplantation. Whole-study context: Recipients across the board were started on anti-thymocyte globulin induction, then kept on tacrolimus and steroids for about 3 years.

The method was immunoSEQ multiplex PCR; TCRdb's version includes in-frame clones alone and lacks a portion of them. Here the sample spans just over 85,000 clones, just under 95% being singletons. Broader study findings: GvH clones surfaced in recipient marrow, some emerging earlier in ileum or blood.

This receptor was obtained from a human donor who was the organ donor for an intestinal transplant. The source material was unstimulated CD8+ T cells sorted from spleen or lymph node cells, sampled before transplant.

CDR3: CASSMSGSHTEAFF. The CDR3 nucleotides read TGTGCCAGTAGTATGTCGGGGAGTCACACTGAAGCTTTCTTT. The rearrangement uses TRBV19 and TRBJ1-1; no reliable D call. The CDR3 runs to 14 residues. Trimming took 3 bases from V and 3 from J, leaving 11 bases between them. Germline CDR1 LNHDA, CDR2 SQIVND (reference sequence). The full variable domain, rest sourced from reference TRBV19 and TRBJ1-1, is DGGITQSPKYLFRKEGQNVTLSCEQNLNHDAMYWYRQDPGQGLRLIYYSQIVNDFQKGDIAEGYSVSREKKESFPLTVTSAQKNPTAFYLCASSMSGSHTEAFFGQGTRLTVV.